Included here is one T cell receptor (beta chain) sequence, with context. Methods used by the authors: Nucleated cell counts were estimated from reference gene primer amplification. The table came from immunoSEQ multiplex PCR; TCRdb's copy has only in-frame clones and leaves some out. V and J calls and clone size are those listed in that table; D and trimming were worked out from the DNA. In the table there are 150,000 to 200,000 clones, around 76% of which are singletons. This specimen comes from a study of blood T cell repertoires in COVID-19. Sequencing used PBMCs or T cells enriched from blood (not recorded which). The source is a woman between 45 and 60 years old with acute COVID-19.

CDR3 loop: CASSYGRRAGYGYTF. In DNA, the CDR3 is TGTGCCAGCAGTTACGGGAGACGGGCTGGCTATGGCTACACCTTC. The chain links TRBV6-5 to TRBJ1-2; D is undetermined. Germline V gene data show CDR1 as MNHEY and CDR2 as SVGAGI. V lost 2 bases and J 4 bases, leaving 14 bases between the germline ends. There are 15 residues in the CDR3.